What follows are 17 T cell receptor beta chains derived from one specimen sequenced in a study of shared clonotypes between healthy human individuals. Clones were sequenced by immunoSEQ multiplex PCR, and TCRdb holds only the in-frame ones, with some missing. Of roughly 1.5 million clones listed, 95% to 99% were seen once; the top ten hold about 0.4%. The sample comprised naive CD4+ T cells sorted from blood. The subset was: CD45RA+ positively selected. These receptors came from a man under 40 in good health.

V usage is TRBV6-6 and J usage is TRBJ2-7, with D possibly TRBD2 on 5 matching bases. CDR3 length: 13 residues. Trimming left V 11 bases short and J 0 bases short, with 14 bases between. Germline V CDR1 and CDR2: MNHNY, SVGAGI (reference sequence). CDR3 bases: TGTGCCGTCCGGCAAGGGAGCTCCTACGAGCAGTACTTC. Its translation is CAVRQGSSYEQYF.

The V gene is TRBV4-1, the J gene TRBJ2-3; tentative D call: TRBD2 (6 bases). Germline-derived CDR1 and CDR2 are MGHRA and YSYEKL. Trimming pared 0 bases from V and 3 bases from J, leaving 25 bases between. The CDR3 has 20 residues. The CDR3 loop reads CASSQDPGEDVPGRTDTQYF. The CDR3 nucleotides are TGCGCCAGCAGCCAAGATCCGGGGGAGGACGTTCCCGGTAGGACAGATACGCAGTATTTT.

This chain links TRBV10-2 with TRBJ1-2; D might be TRBD1 (6 bases). The CDR3 totals 12 residues. V was pared by 10 bases and J by 4 bases, with 13 bases between. Germline CDR1 reads WSHSY; CDR2 reads SAAADI. The CDR3 DNA sequence: TGCGCCACTAGTGGGGGGGCCTATGGCTACACCTTC. Its translation is CATSGGAYGYTF.

In DNA form, the CDR3 reads TGTGCCAGCAGTTACGGTTCAGGACCGGCCGAGCAGTACTTC. This translates into CASSYGSGPAEQYF. The chain has TRBV6-5 and TRBJ2-7, with D unresolved. In germline, CDR1 is MNHEY, CDR2 SVGAGI. V lost 2 bases, J lost 6 bases, and 14 bases lay in between. The CDR3 spans 14 residues.

This clone has a single count. The chain is built from TRBV14 and TRBJ2-2; D might be TRBD1 (5 bases). This CDR3 has 14 amino acids. Trimming cost V 1 base and J 4 bases, with 7 bases left between them. Germline V gene lookup returns CDR1 SGHDN and CDR2 FVKESK. CDR3 DNA: TGTGCCAGCAGCCAAGGACAGATCACCGGGGAGCTGTTTTTT. Translation: CASSQGQITGELFF.

The chain recombines TRBV11-3 with TRBJ2-7, with D possibly called TRBD1 or TRBD2 (5 bases each). The CDR3 covers 15 residues. Germline values: CDR1 SGHNT, CDR2 YENEEA. V was trimmed by 1 base and J by 2 bases, leaving 12 bases between them. For the CDR3, the DNA is TGTGCCAGCAGCTTAGGCTCCGGGACGGCCTACGAGCAGTACTTC. This sequence encodes CASSLGSGTAYEQYF. The full variable domain, rest sourced from reference TRBV11-3 and TRBJ2-7, is EAGVVQSPRYKIIEKKQPVAFWCNPISGHNTLYWYLQNLGQGPELLIRYENEEAVDDSQLPKDRFSAERLKGVDSTLKIQPAELGDSAVYLCASSLGSGTAYEQYFGPGTRLTVT.

V usage is TRBV5-1 and J usage is TRBJ2-7; no reliable D call. The CDR3 is 14 amino acids. The germline V and J ends were trimmed by 1 base and 0 bases, with 8 bases remaining between them. Germline CDR1 is SGHRS and CDR2 is YFSETQ. The CDR3 DNA is TGCGCCAGCAGCTTGATAGAGAGCTCCTACGAGCAGTACTTC. Translation: CASSLIESSYEQYF.

This chain connects TRBV4-3 to TRBJ2-1; 13 nucleotides agree with TRBD2. The CDR3 is 14 residues long. Germline loops: CDR1 LGHNA, CDR2 YSLEER. V was clipped by 8 bases and J by 10 bases; unmatched bases: 8. For the CDR3, the DNA is TGCGCCAGCGGGGGACTAGCGGGAATCGGGGAGCAGTTCTTC. Translation gives CASGGLAGIGEQFF.

This chain links TRBV27 with TRBJ2-7, with TRBD2 matching 11 bases. The V gene end was trimmed by 6 bases and the J gene end by 0 bases; junction bases not matched to a gene: 10. CDR3 length equals 17 residues. CDR1 and CDR2 (germline): MNHEY, SMNVEV (reference sequence). The CDR3 DNA is TGTGCCAGCAGGGAGGTCCTTAGCGGGAGGGCCTCCTACGAGCAGTACTTC. This sequence encodes CASREVLSGRASYEQYF.

This chain uses TRBV2 with TRBJ2-5; D assignment may be TRBD1 or TRBD2 (5 bases each). This CDR3 contains 14 residues. Germline V gene lookup returns CDR1 SNHLY and CDR2 FYNNEI. The germline V and J ends were trimmed by 6 bases and 0 bases, with 11 bases remaining between them. CDR3 amino acids: CASRAGTYQETQYF. As DNA, the CDR3 is TGTGCCAGCAGGGCAGGGACCTACCAAGAGACCCAGTACTTC.

With regard to this clone: The sample has other DNA sequences that encode this CDR3 too. This chain uses TRBV9 with TRBJ1-2; D gene unclear. Germline CDR1 reads SGDLS; CDR2 reads YYNGEE. Trimming took 0 bases from V and 2 from J, leaving 11 bases between them. CDR3 length equals 15 residues. The chain's CDR3 is CASSVEGRRNYGYTF. In nucleotides, the CDR3 is TGTGCCAGCAGCGTAGAAGGGCGGCGGAACTATGGCTACACCTTC.

V gene TRBV9 combines with J gene TRBJ2-3; TRBD2 is a possible D gene (6 bases). Germline V lookup: CDR1 SGDLS, CDR2 YYNGEE. The CDR3 totals 17 residues. V lost 2 bases and J 5 bases, leaving 21 bases between the germline ends. The CDR3 protein is CASSVGLPPGGEDTQYF. The CDR3 region has the DNA TGTGCCAGCAGCGTGGGACTCCCTCCGGGTGGGGAAGATACGCAGTATTTT. Filled out from reference TRBV9 and TRBJ2-3, the complete variable domain reads DSGVTQTPKHLITATGQRVTLRCSPRSGDLSVYWYQQSLDQGLQFLIQYYNGEERAKGNILERFSAQQFPDLHSELNLSSLELGDSALYFCASSVGLPPGGEDTQYFGPGTRLTVL.

V gene TRBV18 combines with J gene TRBJ2-3; 10 bases line up with TRBD2. Germline V gene lookup returns CDR1 KGHSH and CDR2 LQKENI. CDR3 length equals 19 residues. Trimming took 1 base from V and 5 from J; bases not matched to a gene: 15. The CDR3 coding sequence is TGTGCCAGCTCACCACTGGGGGTCCATACTAGCGGGGCCGTAGATACGCAGTATTTT. Translation gives CASSPLGVHTSGAVDTQYF.

This rearrangement joins TRBV9 to TRBJ2-7; 8 nucleotides line up with TRBD2. CDR3 length: 14 amino acids. Germline V gene lookup returns CDR1 SGDLS and CDR2 YYNGEE. Unmatched junction bases numbered 6, after V lost 4 bases and J lost 3 bases. CDR3 residues: CASSPGLGGYEQYF. CDR3 sequence (DNA): TGTGCCAGCAGCCCGGGACTAGGGGGCTACGAGCAGTACTTC. The full variable domain, rest sourced from reference TRBV9 and TRBJ2-7, is DSGVTQTPKHLITATGQRVTLRCSPRSGDLSVYWYQQSLDQGLQFLIQYYNGEERAKGNILERFSAQQFPDLHSELNLSSLELGDSALYFCASSPGLGGYEQYFGPGTRLTVT.

A remark on this clone: The same CDR3 also results from other DNA sequences found in this sample. The genes are TRBV5-1 and TRBJ2-7; tentatively, D is TRBD1 (6 bases). V was pared by 0 bases and J by 3 bases, with 10 bases between. The CDR3 has 14 residues. CDR1 and CDR2 (germline): SGHRS, YFSETQ. CDR3 in DNA: TGCGCCAGCAGCTTGGTTCCGGACAGCTACGAGCAGTACTTC. It codes for CASSLVPDSYEQYF.

The chain couples TRBV14 to TRBJ2-1; perhaps TRBD1 as D (6 bases). This CDR3 spans 13 amino acids. Germline V CDR1 and CDR2: SGHDN, FVKESK. V was clipped by 0 bases and J by 15 bases, with 15 bases between them. In nucleotides, the CDR3 is TGTGCCAGCAGCCAAGAGGTCAGGGGACGAGGGTTCTTC. Encoded protein: CASSQEVRGRGFF. Drawing the rest from reference TRBV14 and TRBJ2-1, the complete variable domain is EAGVTQFPSHSVIEKGQTVTLRCDPISGHDNLYWYRRVMGKEIKFLLHFVKESKQDESGMPNNRFLAERTGGTYSTLKVQPAELEDSGVYFCASSQEVRGRGFFGPGTRLTVL.

The J gene is TRBJ2-1, the V gene TRBV28; D call uncertain. The CDR3 has 11 amino acids. Germline V gene lookup returns CDR1 MDHEN and CDR2 SYDVKM. Between the trimmed V and J ends, which lost 6 bases and 5 bases, there was a span of 5 bases. CDR3 bases: TGTGCCAGCAGACTGCACAATGAGCAGTTCTTC. Its translation is CASRLHNEQFF. The full variable domain, completed using reference TRBV28 and TRBJ2-1, is DVKVTQSSRYLVKRTGEKVFLECVQDMDHENMFWYRQDPGLGLRLIYFSYDVKMKEKGDIPEGYSVSREKKERFSLILESASTNQTSMYLCASRLHNEQFFGPGTRLTVL.